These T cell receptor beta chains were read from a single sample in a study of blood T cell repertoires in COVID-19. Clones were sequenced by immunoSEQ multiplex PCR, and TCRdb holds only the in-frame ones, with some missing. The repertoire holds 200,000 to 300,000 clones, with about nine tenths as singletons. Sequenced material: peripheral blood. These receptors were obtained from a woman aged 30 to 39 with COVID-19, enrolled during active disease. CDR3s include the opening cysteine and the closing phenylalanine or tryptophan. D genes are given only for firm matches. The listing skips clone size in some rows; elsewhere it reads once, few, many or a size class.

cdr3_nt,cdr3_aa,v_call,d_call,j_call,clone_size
TGTGCCAGCAGTTTTTCCCTCAGCGGCACAGATACGCAGTATTTT,CASSFSLSGTDTQYF,TRBV27,NA,TRBJ2-3,NA
TGTGCCAGCAGCGTAGATTACCCCGGGACTGAAGCTTTCTTT,CASSVDYPGTEAFF,TRBV9,NA,TRBJ1-1,NA
TGTGCCAGCAGCGTCCCTGGTTCGGCAGGGCTGTCTGGGGCCAACGTCCTGACTTTC,CASSVPGSAGLSGANVLTF,TRBV11-2,NA,TRBJ2-6,NA
TGTGCCATCAGTGGACAGGGGCGGGCTCCCGGGGAGCTGTTTTTT,CAISGQGRAPGELFF,TRBV10-3,TRBD1,TRBJ2-2,NA
TGTGCCAGCAGCCCGGACGCAGGGACAGAAGCTTTCTTT,CASSPDAGTEAFF,TRBV12-3/TRBV12-4,NA,TRBJ1-1,few
TGTGCCAGCACCCTTAGTGCAAATTCCGCCTACGAGCAGTACTTC,CASTLSANSAYEQYF,TRBV7-2,NA,TRBJ2-7,NA
TGTGCCAGCAGCTTAGGACAGGGGGAGACTGGAAACACCATATATTTT,CASSLGQGETGNTIYF,TRBV11-2,TRBD1,TRBJ1-3,NA
TGTGCCAGTAGCTTTCCACTAGGGGGCCGGGGTCTTAGCAATCAGCCCCAGCATTTT,CASSFPLGGRGLSNQPQHF,TRBV19,TRBD1,TRBJ1-5,once
TGTGCCAGCAGCCGAGGACAGTATGGCTACACCTTC,CASSRGQYGYTF,TRBV11-2,NA,TRBJ1-2,NA
TGTGCCCTGGAGGTGGATGGCAATCAGCCCCAGCATTTT,CALEVDGNQPQHF,TRBV30,NA,TRBJ1-5,NA
TGTGCCTGGAGTGTAACGTTCGGATCCGAGGGCAAAAACATTCAGTACTTC,CAWSVTFGSEGKNIQYF,TRBV30,NA,TRBJ2-4,NA
TGTGCCAGCAGCTTAAGAGGAGCCTTCACAGATACGCAGTATTTT,CASSLRGAFTDTQYF,TRBV7-9,NA,TRBJ2-3,NA
TGTGCCAGCAGCCAAGACAATACTGGAAACACCATATATTTT,CASSQDNTGNTIYF,TRBV7-9,NA,TRBJ1-3,NA
TGTGCCAGCAGTGAACGTCAGGGGGTGACTGGAAAACTGTTTTTT,CASSERQGVTGKLFF,TRBV2,TRBD1,TRBJ1-4,NA
TGTGCCAGCAGCTCATCGGGGGGGACCCAGTACTTC,CASSSSGGTQYF,TRBV7-9,TRBD2,TRBJ2-5,once
TGTGCCAGCAACTCGGGGTACGGACCCTACGAGCAGTACTTC,CASNSGYGPYEQYF,TRBV14,NA,TRBJ2-7,NA
TGTGCCAGCAGCCGAAGCGGGGGGGGCACAGATACGCAGTATTTT,CASSRSGGGTDTQYF,TRBV5-4,TRBD2,TRBJ2-3,once
TGTGCCAGCAGTTACTCGATCGGAGGCCCGTACGAGCAGTACTTC,CASSYSIGGPYEQYF,TRBV6-5,NA,TRBJ2-7,NA
TGTGCTAGTGCCCCCTCCGGTTTGGGGGCCAACGTCCTGACTTTC,CASAPSGLGANVLTF,TRBV12-5,NA,TRBJ2-6,NA
TGTGCCAGCAGCCAAGATCTTGACACAGCTGGGGCCAACGTCCTGACTTTC,CASSQDLDTAGANVLTF,TRBV3-1/TRBV3-2,NA,TRBJ2-6,NA
TGTGCCAGCAGCCGCTCCCGGGGGACAGGGGGCGCCCCTAACTATGGCTACACCTTC,CASSRSRGTGGAPNYGYTF,TRBV7-9,TRBD1,TRBJ1-2,NA
TGCGCCAGCAGCCGGGACAGGGGGAGATCGAACACCGGGGAGCTGTTTTTT,CASSRDRGRSNTGELFF,TRBV5-1,TRBD1,TRBJ2-2,once
TGTGCCAGCAGCCGGCTGGCGGGGGGCAAGGCAGATACGCAGTATTTT,CASSRLAGGKADTQYF,TRBV7-2,TRBD2,TRBJ2-3,NA
TGTGCCAGCAGCTTAGGACAGGTGGTGAATTCACCCCTCCACTTT,CASSLGQVVNSPLHF,TRBV7-2,NA,TRBJ1-6,NA
TGTGCCAGCTCCTTCCCTGGACAGGCAGCGAGGTATGAGCAGTTCTTC,CASSFPGQAARYEQFF,TRBV27,TRBD1,TRBJ2-1,once
TGTGCCAGCAGCGCGAGGGTTTATTATTCCTACAATGAGCAGTTCTTC,CASSARVYYSYNEQFF,TRBV7-2,NA,TRBJ2-1,NA
TGTGCCAGCAGTCCAGGCGGCGGGGTTGGCTACACCTTC,CASSPGGGVGYTF,TRBV27,NA,TRBJ1-2,NA
TGTGCCAGCAGCAACCCGACTAGAGCGAACACCGGGGAGCTGTTTTTT,CASSNPTRANTGELFF,TRBV5-4,NA,TRBJ2-2,once
TGTGCCAGTAGTAAGCACAGGGTATCAGAGCAGTTCTTC,CASSKHRVSEQFF,TRBV19,NA,TRBJ2-1,NA
TGTGCCAGCAGCCTCTTCACCGGGGAGCTGTTTTTT,CASSLFTGELFF,TRBV7-2,NA,TRBJ2-2,NA
TGCGCCAGCAGCCAGACTGACAGCCGCTACACCTTC,CASSQTDSRYTF,TRBV4-3,NA,TRBJ1-2,NA
TGTGCCAGCAGCAAGGACAGTGATGGCTACACCTTC,CASSKDSDGYTF,TRBV3-1/TRBV3-2,NA,TRBJ1-2,NA
TGTGCCAGCAGTTACCCAGGGACTAGCGGGGCGACTACAAACACCGGGGAGCTGTTTTTT,CASSYPGTSGATTNTGELFF,TRBV6-2/TRBV6-3,TRBD2,TRBJ2-2,NA